This T cell receptor beta chain was found in a study of blood T cell repertoires in COVID-19 (dated by TCRdb to the early 2020s). Regarding the study in general: The collaborator samples originated in the United States, Italy and Spain and spanned the acute and convalescent phases of COVID-19. The sample metadata nearly always contained a de-identified subject ID, COVID-19 status, age in years and sex. The material from the prospective study consisted of cDNA or gDNA derived from T cells, B-cell-depleted T cells, or PBMCs. Where available, HLA class I and class II types were obtained from metadata supplied by the sample provider rather than from assay-based typing. The samples were drawn from the first 160 participants of the ongoing ImmuneRACE study and from 950 to 1,500 subjects provided by 6 global collaborators. The dataset comprised deeply sampled blood TCRbeta repertoires from subjects exposed to, actively infected with, or recovered from COVID-19. The repertoires were released in a freely available public database intended as a resource for research on the immune response to SARS-CoV-2. Paper-wide results and their limitations: The quantity of clinical and demographic metadata differed by source and by participant and was supplied without curation.

Concerning this clone: No cognate antigen has been identified for it. Base qualities are missing; no much larger clone stands one base away.

TCRbeta CDR3 regions were amplified from genomic DNA by means of the immunoSEQ Assay, a bias-controlled multiplex PCR. The paper's data handling went like this. Within the assay, amplification of reference gene primers was used to estimate how many nucleated cells each sample contained. To quantify the absolute abundance of each unique TCRbeta CDR3 rearrangement, sequence reads were collapsed and filtered. For each sample, productive Simpson clonality was calculated as the square root of Simpson's diversity index across productive rearrangements. TCRdb provides this immuneACCESS table in a form limited to in-frame rearrangements. Some clones are lacking; in checked studies, under half of them reflect an unresolved V gene, and why the rest are absent is not known. Clone size and V and J calls were adopted from that table, with D and trimming inferred from the DNA. Present in this sample are a few hundred thousand clones, around nine tenths of which were seen just once. Jointly, the top ten make up about a tenth of the sample.

Enrolling through a virtual design, the prospective study's participants ranged in age from about 18 to 100 years and lived across roughly 24 United States geographic areas. In the prospective study, cohorts were assigned on the basis of participant-reported clinical history obtained from a screening survey and a study questionnaire. ImmuneRACE Cohort 3 recovered participants were defined by two consecutive negative NP/OP PCR tests, healthcare professional clearance, or symptom resolution. In the prospective study, mobile phlebotomists collected whole blood, serum and a nasopharyngeal or oropharyngeal swab from each participant. Additional blood draws and questionnaires over an approximately 2-month period could optionally be provided by prospective study participants. Before DNA extraction, blood samples from the prospective study were shipped at room temperature or frozen. V and J are trimmed by 5 bases and 7 bases, and the gene matches miss 10 bases of the junction. Sequences LNHNV (CDR1) and YYDKDF (CDR2) are obtained from the germline V gene (reference sequence). The CDR3 sequence holds 15 residues, the cysteine and phenylalanine included. The only DNA kept is the CDR3, 45 bases in frame from the first base.

The sequenced material came from PBMCs or T cells enriched from blood (not recorded which). The sequence was obtained from a woman between 50 and 59 years old who had recovered from COVID-19. The chain is encoded by TRBV15 joined to TRBJ1-2, with 10 bases matching TRBD1. The bases read TGTGCCACCAGCGGCCATGGACAGGGGGTTTTTGGCTACACCTTC. Translated, this is CATSGHGQGVFGYTF.